This TCR beta chain was retrieved from a study of T cells in Graves' hyperthyroidism and ophthalmopathy. Study-wide background: Before any treatment, at initial diagnosis, peripheral blood was collected. Study-wide results and caveats: From stable hyperthyroidism, ophthalmopathy was set apart by a 13 V-J model.

The junction had 17 bases not matched to a gene; V was cut back by 5 bases and J by 11 bases. CDR3 length equals 18 residues. The germline gives CDR1 SGHRS, CDR2 YFSETQ. Amplified TCR beta CDR3 regions derived from RNA transcripts. The TCR CDR3 was amplified in a first-round RT-PCR using the HTBI primer set. One entry per CDR3 protein results from TCRdb running MiXCR on the multiplex PCR reads. The sample consists of some 300,000 distinct CDR3 sequences, roughly a fifth of them appearing once. With regard to this clonotype: Its antigen is as yet unknown.

This receptor was identified in a man between 45 and 60 years old with Graves' ophthalmopathy. Sequencing used blood. The rearrangement uses TRBV5-1 and TRBJ2-1, with TRBD2 identical over 15 bases. CDR3 protein: CASRSGLAGGETVSKQFF. The DNA of the CDR3 is TGCGCCAGCAGATCCGGACTAGCGGGAGGGGAGACAGTTTCTAAGCAGTTCTTC.